These 3 T cell receptor beta chains came from one sample sequenced in a study of regulatory T cells in long-lasting Graves disease. Libraries of TCR beta came from iRepertoire HTBI primers plus Arm-PCR of CDR3 regions. TCRdb fed the multiplex PCR reads into MiXCR, producing one record per CDR3 protein. The sample holds roughly 610,000 distinct CDR3 sequences; 15% to 20% are singletons and the top ten take about 20%. Specified time point: newly diagnosed GD, antithyroid drugs for less than 3 months. PBMCs were the source of the RNA used for TCR sequencing. These data also featured in a second study, about T cells in Graves' hyperthyroidism and ophthalmopathy.

Sequencing was performed on peripheral blood mononuclear cells (PBMCs), taken at new diagnosis, from a patient treated with antithyroid drugs. All receptors come from a woman aged 25-40 years with Graves disease.

This chain joins TRBV6-1 and TRBJ2-1; D unresolved. Germline V gene data show CDR1 as MNHNS and CDR2 as SASEGT. V lost 5 bases to trimming and J lost 10 bases, with 27 bases between them. The CDR3 extends over 17 amino acids. CDR3 sequence: CASSPFNGRLGFWEQFF. In nucleotides, the CDR3 is TGTGCCAGCAGTCCCTTTAACGGAAGGTTGGGATTTTGGGAGCAGTTCTTC.

The chain recombines TRBV15 with TRBJ2-7; possible D gene TRBD1, 6 bases. V was pared by 1 base and J by 0 bases, with 22 bases between. Germline V gene sequence: CDR1 LNHNV, CDR2 YYDKDF (reference sequence). The CDR3 has 19 residues. The CDR3 protein is CATSRGVGIGRGSSYEQYF. In DNA form, the CDR3 reads TGTGCCACCAGCAGAGGGGTGGGGATCGGCAGGGGAAGCTCCTACGAGCAGTACTTC.

The genes are TRBV25-1 and TRBJ2-1; D is unresolved. The CDR3 totals 11 residues. The V end was cut by 7 bases, the J end by 9 bases, with 10 bases between. CDR1 and CDR2 (germline): MGHDK, SYGVNS. The CDR3 is CASTTTVEQFF. Here the CDR3 DNA reads TGTGCCAGCACCACAACGGTTGAGCAGTTCTTC.